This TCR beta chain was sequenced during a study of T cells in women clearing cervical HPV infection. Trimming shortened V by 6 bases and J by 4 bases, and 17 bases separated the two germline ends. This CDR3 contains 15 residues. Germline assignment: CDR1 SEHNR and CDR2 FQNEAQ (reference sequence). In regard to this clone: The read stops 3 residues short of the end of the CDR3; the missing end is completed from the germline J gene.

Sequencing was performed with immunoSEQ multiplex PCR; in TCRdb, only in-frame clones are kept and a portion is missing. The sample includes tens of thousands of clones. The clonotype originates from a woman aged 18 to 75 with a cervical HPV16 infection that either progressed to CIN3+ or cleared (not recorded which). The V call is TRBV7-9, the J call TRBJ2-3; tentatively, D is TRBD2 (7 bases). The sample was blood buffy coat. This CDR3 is CASSQRRGGPDTQYF. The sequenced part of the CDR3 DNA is TGTGCCAGCAGTCAAAGGAGGGGGGGCCCAGATACG. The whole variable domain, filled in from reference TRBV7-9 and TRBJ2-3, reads DTGVSQNPRHKITKRGQNVTFRCDPISEHNRLYWYRQTLGQGPEFLTYFQNEAQLEKSRLLSDRFSAERPKGSFSTLEIQRTEQGDSAMYLCASSQRRGGPDTQYFGPGTRLTVL.